This T cell receptor beta chain originates from a study of Ad26.COV2.S vaccination and SARS-CoV-2 variants. Libraries were prepared by immunoSEQ multiplex PCR; TCRdb keeps only in-frame clonotypes and omits some of them. The repertoire holds roughly 500,000 clones, with roughly nine tenths as singletons. Treatment noted: roughly 18 received Ad26.COV2.S at low or high dose, single or two shots; roughly 5 received placebo; per-sample allocation not given. Material that was analyzed had been drawn on day 63 after the first vaccine or placebo injection. The CDR3 totals 14 residues. The germline V and J ends were trimmed by 6 bases and 4 bases, with 15 bases remaining between them. The V gene's germline CDR1 is MDHEN and CDR2 SYDVKM.

The source of this sequence is a person aged 18 to 65 who received the Ad26.COV2.S COVID-19 vaccine or a placebo. This chain joins TRBV28 and TRBJ1-2, with a possible D match to TRBD1 (6 bases). The sequenced sample was peripheral blood, obtained in a trial of Ad26.COV2.S vaccine versus placebo. As DNA, the CDR3 is TGTGCCAGCAGCCCCCTGGGGGGGCCCTATGGCTACACCTTC. Amino acids: CASSPLGGPYGYTF.